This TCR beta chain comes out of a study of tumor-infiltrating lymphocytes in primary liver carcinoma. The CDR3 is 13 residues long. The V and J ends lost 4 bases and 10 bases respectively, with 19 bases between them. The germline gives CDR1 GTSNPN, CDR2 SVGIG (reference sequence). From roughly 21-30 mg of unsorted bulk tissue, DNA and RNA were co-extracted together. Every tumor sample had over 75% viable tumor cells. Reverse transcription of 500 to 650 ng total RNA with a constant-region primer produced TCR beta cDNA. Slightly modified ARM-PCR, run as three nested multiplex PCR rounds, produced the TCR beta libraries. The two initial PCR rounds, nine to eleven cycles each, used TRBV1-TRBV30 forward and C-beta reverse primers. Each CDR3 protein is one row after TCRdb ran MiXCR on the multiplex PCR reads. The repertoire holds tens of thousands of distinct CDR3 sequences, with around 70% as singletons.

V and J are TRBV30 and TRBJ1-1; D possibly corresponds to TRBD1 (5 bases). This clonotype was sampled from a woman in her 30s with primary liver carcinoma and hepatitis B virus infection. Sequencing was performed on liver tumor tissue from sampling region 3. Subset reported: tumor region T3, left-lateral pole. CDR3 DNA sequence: TGTGCCTGGAACTCCCAAGGGGACCCTGGAGCTTTCTTT. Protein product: CAWNSQGDPGAFF.